This entry concerns a single T cell receptor beta chain. No antigen is known for it. TCRdb reprocessed the 5' RACE reads via MiXCR and lists one record per CDR3 protein. The sample yields fewer than 400,000 distinct CDR3 sequences, approximately 12% seen once. The data were taken from a study of T cells after yellow fever vaccination. Broader study findings: A weaker secondary response peaked on day 5, the primary on day 15. After the booster, 96% of CD4 and more than 85% of CD8 primary-response clones were re-detected.

Here the sequenced sample was CD4+ T cells sorted from PBMCs, taken 45 days after the yellow fever booster vaccination. The sequence was obtained from a man aged 18 to 30 who received the YFV17D yellow fever vaccine.

CDR3 coding DNA: TGTGCCAGCAGCTCACCGGGACAGGGATATCAGCCCCAGCATTTT. Encoded protein: CASSSPGQGYQPQHF. The gene calls are TRBV7-8 and TRBJ1-5; 9 bases line up with TRBD1. V shed 4 bases, J shed 5 bases, and the junction held 6 bases outside the gene matches. The CDR3 runs to 15 residues. Per the germline V gene, CDR1 is SGHVS and CDR2 is FQNEAQ. Combining the CDR3 with reference TRBV7-8 and TRBJ1-5 gives the whole variable domain GAGVSQSPRYKVAKRGQDVALRCDPISGHVSLFWYQQALGQGPEFLTYFQNEAQLDKSGLPSDRFFAERPEGSVSTLKIQRTQQEDSAVYLCASSSPGQGYQPQHFGDGTRLSIL.